What follows describes a single TCR beta chain. Its antigen is not known. Sequencing used immunoSEQ version 4 in survey mode. The assay was immunoSEQ multiplex PCR, and TCRdb's table has in-frame clones only and misses some. Of 25,000 to 35,000 clones listed, roughly four fifths are singletons. These data belong to a study of persistence of HIV-infected CD4 T cells. As for the study in general: Donors were ART-treated; their CMV- and Gag-responding CD4+ T cells were isolated. Suppressive ART had lasted a median of roughly 8 years.

Lysates of CMV-infected fibroblasts at around 9.1 ug/mL stimulated these cells. Sorted nonresponding memory CD4+ T cells were CD40L-negative, CD69-negative, CD45RO-high. Stimulated PBMCs had first been depleted of CD8+ T cells. V was pared by 0 bases and J by 7 bases, with 8 bases of the junction left unmatched. The length of the CDR3 is 15 residues. In germline, CDR1 is GTSNPN, CDR2 SVGIG (reference sequence). The clonotype was recovered from an adult man with HIV who was CMV-seropositive. The chain joins TRBV30 to TRBJ2-3; 9 nucleotides align to TRBD2. The sample in question was CD4+ T cells sorted from PBMCs after roughly 18-hour stimulation, obtained from a patient who received antiretroviral therapy. In DNA, the CDR3 is TGTGCCTGGAGTGTAGGGCGGGGGGGGACTTATACGCAGTATTTT. This sequence encodes CAWSVGRGGTYTQYF.